The clone carrying this T cell receptor beta chain has more than one count but fewer than ten. Constant-region reverse primers amplified full-length variable regions, followed by semi-nested Nested Universal Primer A PCR. TCRdb re-derived calls from the 5' RACE reads in MiXCR, one entry per CDR3 protein. The sample includes about 50,000 distinct CDR3 sequences, 25% to 35% of them seen just once. V shed 5 bases, J shed 3 bases, and the junction held 3 bases outside the gene matches. CDR3 length: 12 residues. Germline loops: CDR1 DFQATT, CDR2 SNEGSKA (reference sequence). The chain carries TRBV20-1 and TRBJ2-7; TRBD1 matches 8 bases. Sequenced sample: naive CD4+ T cells sorted from blood. Subset here: naive CD4+ T cells, CD4+CD45RA+CD25-. This sequence originates from a female donor with breast cancer. CDR3 DNA: TGCAGTGCTGGACAGGGACGCTACGAGCAGTACTTC. Translating it yields CSAGQGRYEQYF.